This record concerns one T cell receptor (beta chain) sequence. The data stem from a study of blood T cell repertoires in COVID-19. Looking at the study overall: COVID-19 samples collected from the United States, Italy and Spain covered acute and convalescent phases. Sources were T cells, B-cell-depleted T cells, or PBMCs; the material itself was cDNA or gDNA.

The CDR3 sequence is 15 residues long. Per germline, CDR1 MDHEN and CDR2 SYDVKM. The V and J ends lost 6 bases and 1 base respectively, with 14 bases between them. The repertoire was sequenced with immunoSEQ multiplex PCR; TCRdb's copy has only in-frame clones and lacks some. The data hold about 250,000 clones, with 87% observed a single time. This TCR was sampled from a young man with active or convalescent COVID-19. Source material: peripheral blood. The chain joins TRBV28 to TRBJ2-3, with no clear D. The CDR3, as DNA: TGTGCCAGCAGAAGTAGCCAATCCCGCACAGATACGCAGTATTTT. This sequence encodes CASRSSQSRTDTQYF.